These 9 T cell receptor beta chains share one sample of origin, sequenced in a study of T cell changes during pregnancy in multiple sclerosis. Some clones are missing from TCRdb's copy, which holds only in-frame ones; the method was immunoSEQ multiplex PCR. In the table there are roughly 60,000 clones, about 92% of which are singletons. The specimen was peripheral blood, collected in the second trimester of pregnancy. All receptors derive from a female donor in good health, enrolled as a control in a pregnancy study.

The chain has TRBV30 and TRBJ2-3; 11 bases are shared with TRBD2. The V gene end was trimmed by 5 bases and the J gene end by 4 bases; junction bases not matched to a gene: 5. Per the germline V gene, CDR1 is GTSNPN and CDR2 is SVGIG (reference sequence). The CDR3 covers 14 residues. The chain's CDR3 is CAWELAGGADTQYF. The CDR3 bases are TGTGCCTGGGAGTTAGCGGGAGGGGCAGATACGCAGTATTTT.

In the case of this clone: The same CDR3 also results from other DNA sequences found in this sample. CDR3: CASSLDSSGANVLTF. The DNA of the CDR3 is TGTGCCAGCAGCCTAGACAGCTCTGGGGCCAACGTCCTGACTTTC. V usage is TRBV6-5 and J usage is TRBJ2-6; possibly TRBD1 for D (5 bases). V lost 6 bases, J lost 0 bases, and 9 bases lay in between. The CDR3 runs to 15 residues. Germline lookup yields CDR1 MNHEY and CDR2 SVGAGI.

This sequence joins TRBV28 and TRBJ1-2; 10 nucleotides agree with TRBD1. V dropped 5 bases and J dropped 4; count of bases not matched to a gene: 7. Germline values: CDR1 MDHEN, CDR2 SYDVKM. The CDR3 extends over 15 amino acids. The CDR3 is CASSGPRDRGYGYTF. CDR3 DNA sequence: TGTGCCAGCAGTGGTCCCCGGGACAGGGGCTATGGCTACACCTTC.

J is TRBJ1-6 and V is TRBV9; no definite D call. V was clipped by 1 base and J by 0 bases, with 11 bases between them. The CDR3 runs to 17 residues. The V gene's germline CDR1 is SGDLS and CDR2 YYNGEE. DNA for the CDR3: TGTGCCAGCAGCGTATTTCCCGGAGGCTCCTATAATTCACCCCTCCACTTT. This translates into CASSVFPGGSYNSPLHF.

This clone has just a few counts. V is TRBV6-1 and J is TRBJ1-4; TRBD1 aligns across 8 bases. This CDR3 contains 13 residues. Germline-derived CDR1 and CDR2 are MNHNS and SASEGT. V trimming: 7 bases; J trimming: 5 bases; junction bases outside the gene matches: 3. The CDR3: CASMDRANEKLFF. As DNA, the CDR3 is TGTGCCAGCATGGACAGGGCCAATGAAAAACTGTTTTTT.

CDR3 sequence: CASSLGTSGYEQYF. The CDR3 region has the DNA TGCGCCAGCAGCTTGGGGACTAGCGGGTACGAGCAGTACTTC. The chain joins TRBV5-1 to TRBJ2-7; 11 bases fit TRBD2. Germline trimming cut 0 bases from V and 4 bases from J; bases unmatched to any gene: 0. The CDR3 length is 14 residues. CDR1 and CDR2 (germline): SGHRS, YFSETQ.

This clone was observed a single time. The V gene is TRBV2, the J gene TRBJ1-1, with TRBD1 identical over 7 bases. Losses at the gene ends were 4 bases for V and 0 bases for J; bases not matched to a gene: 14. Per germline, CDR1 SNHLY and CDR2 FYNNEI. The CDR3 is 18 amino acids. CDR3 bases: TGTGCCAGCAGTGTAATAAGCGGACAGGCGGCAATGAACACTGAAGCTTTCTTT. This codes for CASSVISGQAAMNTEAFF.

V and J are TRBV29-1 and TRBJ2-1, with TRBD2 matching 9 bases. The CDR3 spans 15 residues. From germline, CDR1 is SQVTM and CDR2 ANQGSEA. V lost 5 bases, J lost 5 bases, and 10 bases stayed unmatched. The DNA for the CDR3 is TGCAGCGTTCAGATAGGGCTAGCGGGAAACAATGAGCAGTTCTTC. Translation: CSVQIGLAGNNEQFF.

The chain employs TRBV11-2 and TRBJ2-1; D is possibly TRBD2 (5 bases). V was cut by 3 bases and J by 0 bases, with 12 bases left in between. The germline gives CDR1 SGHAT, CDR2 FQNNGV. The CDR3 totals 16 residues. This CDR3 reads CASSFPLGSSYNEQFF. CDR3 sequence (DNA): TGTGCCAGCAGCTTCCCGTTAGGGAGCTCCTACAATGAGCAGTTCTTC.